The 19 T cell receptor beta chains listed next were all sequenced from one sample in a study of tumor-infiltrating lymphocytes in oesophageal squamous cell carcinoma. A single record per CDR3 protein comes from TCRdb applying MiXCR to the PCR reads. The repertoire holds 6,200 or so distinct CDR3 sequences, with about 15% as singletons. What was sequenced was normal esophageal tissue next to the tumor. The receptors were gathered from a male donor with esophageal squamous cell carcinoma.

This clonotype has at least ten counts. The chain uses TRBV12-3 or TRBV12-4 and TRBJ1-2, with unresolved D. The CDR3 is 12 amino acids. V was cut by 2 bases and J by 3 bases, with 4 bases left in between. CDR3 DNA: TGTGCCAGCAGTTTAACGGACTATGGCTACACCTTC. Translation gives CASSLTDYGYTF.

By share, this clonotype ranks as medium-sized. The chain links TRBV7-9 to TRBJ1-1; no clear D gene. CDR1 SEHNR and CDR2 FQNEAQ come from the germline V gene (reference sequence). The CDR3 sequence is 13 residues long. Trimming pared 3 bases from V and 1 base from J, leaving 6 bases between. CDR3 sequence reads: CASSFGENTEAFF. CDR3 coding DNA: TGTGCCAGCAGCTTCGGGGAGAACACTGAAGCTTTCTTT.

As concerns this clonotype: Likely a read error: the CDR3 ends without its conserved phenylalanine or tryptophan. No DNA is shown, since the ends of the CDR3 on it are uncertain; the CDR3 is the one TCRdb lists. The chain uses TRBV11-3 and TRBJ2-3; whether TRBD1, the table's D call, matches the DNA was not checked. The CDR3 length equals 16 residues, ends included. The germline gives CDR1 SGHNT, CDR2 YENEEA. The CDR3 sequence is CASSLGQGIDEQFFGP.

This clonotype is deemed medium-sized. This CDR3 is CASSLFGDNTDTQYF. The CDR3 DNA reads TGTGCCAGCAGCTTATTCGGGGACAACACAGATACGCAGTATTTT. This chain joins TRBV7-3 and TRBJ2-3; TRBD1 is a possible D gene (6 bases). V lost 2 bases and J lost 2, with 11 bases in between. Germline lookup yields CDR1 SGHTA and CDR2 FQGTGA. The CDR3 is 15 amino acids.

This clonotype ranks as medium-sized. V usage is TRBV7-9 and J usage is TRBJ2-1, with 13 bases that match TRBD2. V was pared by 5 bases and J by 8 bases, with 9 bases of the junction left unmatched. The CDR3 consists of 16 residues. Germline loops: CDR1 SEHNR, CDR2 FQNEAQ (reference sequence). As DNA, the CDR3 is TGTGCCAGCAGCCCGGGACTAGCGGGGATTAATCATGAGCAGTTCTTC. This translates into CASSPGLAGINHEQFF.

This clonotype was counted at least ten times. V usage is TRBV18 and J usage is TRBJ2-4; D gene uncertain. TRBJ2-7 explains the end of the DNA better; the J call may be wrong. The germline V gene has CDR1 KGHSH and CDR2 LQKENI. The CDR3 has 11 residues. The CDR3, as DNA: TGTGCCAGCTCACCCGGCTACGAGCAGTACTTC. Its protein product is CASSPGYEQYF.

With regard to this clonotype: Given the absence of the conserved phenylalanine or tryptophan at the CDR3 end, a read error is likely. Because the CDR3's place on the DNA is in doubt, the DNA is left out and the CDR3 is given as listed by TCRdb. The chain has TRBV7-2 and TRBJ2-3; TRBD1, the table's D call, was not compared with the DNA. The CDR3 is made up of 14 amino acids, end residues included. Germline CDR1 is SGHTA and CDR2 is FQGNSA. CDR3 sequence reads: CASSQEQGQQFFGP.

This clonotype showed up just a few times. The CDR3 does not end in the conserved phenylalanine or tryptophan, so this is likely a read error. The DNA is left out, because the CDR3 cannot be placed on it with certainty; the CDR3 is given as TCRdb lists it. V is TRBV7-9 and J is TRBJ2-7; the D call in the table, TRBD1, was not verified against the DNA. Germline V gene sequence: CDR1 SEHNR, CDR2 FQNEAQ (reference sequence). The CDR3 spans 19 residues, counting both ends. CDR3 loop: CASSQTGQGVLGYGYTFGS.

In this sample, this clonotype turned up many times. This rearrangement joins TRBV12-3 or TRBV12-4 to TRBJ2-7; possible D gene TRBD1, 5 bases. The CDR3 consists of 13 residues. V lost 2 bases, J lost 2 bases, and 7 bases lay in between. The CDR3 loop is CASSLQGTYEQYF. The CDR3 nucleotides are TGTGCCAGCAGTTTACAGGGAACCTACGAGCAGTACTTC.

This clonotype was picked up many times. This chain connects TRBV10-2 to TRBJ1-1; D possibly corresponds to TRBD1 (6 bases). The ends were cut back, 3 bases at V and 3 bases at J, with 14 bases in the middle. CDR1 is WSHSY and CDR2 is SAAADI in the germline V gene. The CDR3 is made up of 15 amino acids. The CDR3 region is CASSDPAGAHTEAFF. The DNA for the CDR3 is TGCGCCAGCAGTGACCCGGCAGGGGCTCACACTGAAGCTTTCTTT.

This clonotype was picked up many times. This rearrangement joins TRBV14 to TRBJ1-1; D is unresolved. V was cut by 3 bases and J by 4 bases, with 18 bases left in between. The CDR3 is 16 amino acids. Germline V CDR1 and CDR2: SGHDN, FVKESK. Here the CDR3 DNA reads TGTGCCAGCAGCCATAATACGGGCCTAAAAAGCACTGAAGCTTTCTTT. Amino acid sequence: CASSHNTGLKSTEAFF.

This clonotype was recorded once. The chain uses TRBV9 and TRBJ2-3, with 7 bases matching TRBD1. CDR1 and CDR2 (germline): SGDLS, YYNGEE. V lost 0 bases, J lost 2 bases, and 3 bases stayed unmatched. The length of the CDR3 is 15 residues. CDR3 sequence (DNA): TGTGCCAGCAGCGTAGAGGGGGCCACCACAGATACGCAGTATTTT. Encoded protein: CASSVEGATTDTQYF.

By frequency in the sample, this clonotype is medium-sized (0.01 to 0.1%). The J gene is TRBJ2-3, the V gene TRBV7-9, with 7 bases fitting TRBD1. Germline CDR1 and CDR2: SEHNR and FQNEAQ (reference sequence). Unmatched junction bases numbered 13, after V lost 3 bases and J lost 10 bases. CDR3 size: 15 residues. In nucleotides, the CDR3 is TGTGCCAGCAGCTTGGCCCAATACAGGGGATTTGCGCAGTATTTT. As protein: CASSLAQYRGFAQYF.

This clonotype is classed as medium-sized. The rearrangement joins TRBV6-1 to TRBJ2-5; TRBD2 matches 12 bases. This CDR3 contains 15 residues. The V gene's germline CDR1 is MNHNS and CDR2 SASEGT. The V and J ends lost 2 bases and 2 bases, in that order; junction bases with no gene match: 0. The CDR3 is CASSELAGGQETQYF. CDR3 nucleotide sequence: TGTGCCAGCAGTGAACTAGCGGGGGGGCAAGAGACCCAGTACTTC.

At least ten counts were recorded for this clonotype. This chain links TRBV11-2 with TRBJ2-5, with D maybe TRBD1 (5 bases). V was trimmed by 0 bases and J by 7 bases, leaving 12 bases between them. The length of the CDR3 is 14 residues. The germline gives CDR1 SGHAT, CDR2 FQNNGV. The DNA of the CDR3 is TGTGCCAGCAGCTTAGATCTGACAGCACCGACCCAGTACTTC. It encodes CASSLDLTAPTQYF.

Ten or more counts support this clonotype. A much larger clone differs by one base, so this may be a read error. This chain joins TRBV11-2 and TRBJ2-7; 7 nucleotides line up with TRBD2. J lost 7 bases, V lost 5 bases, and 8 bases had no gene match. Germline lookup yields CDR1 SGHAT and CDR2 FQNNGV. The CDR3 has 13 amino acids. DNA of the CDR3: TGTGCCAGCAGCGGAGGACTAGTAAATGAGCAGTACTTC. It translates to CASSGGLVNEQYF.

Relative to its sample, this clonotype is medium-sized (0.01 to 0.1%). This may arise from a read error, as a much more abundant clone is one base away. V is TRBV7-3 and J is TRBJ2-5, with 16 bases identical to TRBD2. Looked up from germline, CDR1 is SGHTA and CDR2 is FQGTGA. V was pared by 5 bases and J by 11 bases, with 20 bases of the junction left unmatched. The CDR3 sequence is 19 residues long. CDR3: CASSTSGGTSGGALNEQYF. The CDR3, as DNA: TGTGCCAGCAGCACCTCCGGCGGGACTAGCGGGGGGGCTTTGAATGAGCAGTACTTC.

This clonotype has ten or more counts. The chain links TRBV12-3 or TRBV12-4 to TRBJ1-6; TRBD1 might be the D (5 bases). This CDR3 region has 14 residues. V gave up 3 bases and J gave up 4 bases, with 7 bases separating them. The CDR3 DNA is TGTGCCAGCAGTTTTGGGGGGTATAATTCACCCCTCCACTTT. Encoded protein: CASSFGGYNSPLHF.

This CDR3 reads CASSDRVLTEAFF. The CDR3 region has the DNA TGTGCCAGTAGTGACAGGGTCCTTACTGAAGCTTTCTTT. The V gene is TRBV19, the J gene TRBJ1-1; 7 nucleotides line up with TRBD1. Germline V gene sequence: CDR1 LNHDA, CDR2 SQIVND (reference sequence). The CDR3 sequence is 13 residues long. Unmatched junction bases numbered 5, after V lost 5 bases and J lost 5 bases.